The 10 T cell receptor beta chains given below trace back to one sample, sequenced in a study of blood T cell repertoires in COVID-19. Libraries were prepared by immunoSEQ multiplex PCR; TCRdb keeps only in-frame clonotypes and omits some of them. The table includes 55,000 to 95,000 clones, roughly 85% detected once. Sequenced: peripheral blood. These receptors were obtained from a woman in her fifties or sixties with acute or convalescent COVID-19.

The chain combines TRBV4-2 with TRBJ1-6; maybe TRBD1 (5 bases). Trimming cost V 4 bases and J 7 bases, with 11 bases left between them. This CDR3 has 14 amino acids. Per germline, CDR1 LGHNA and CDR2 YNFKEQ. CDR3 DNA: TGTGCCAGCAGCCTAACAGGCGACAATTCACCCCTCCACTTT. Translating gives CASSLTGDNSPLHF.

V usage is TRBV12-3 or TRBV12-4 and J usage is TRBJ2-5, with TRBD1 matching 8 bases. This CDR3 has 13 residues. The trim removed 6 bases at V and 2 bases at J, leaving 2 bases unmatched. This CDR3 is CASRDRDQETQYF. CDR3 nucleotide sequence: TGTGCCAGCAGGGACAGGGATCAAGAGACCCAGTACTTC.

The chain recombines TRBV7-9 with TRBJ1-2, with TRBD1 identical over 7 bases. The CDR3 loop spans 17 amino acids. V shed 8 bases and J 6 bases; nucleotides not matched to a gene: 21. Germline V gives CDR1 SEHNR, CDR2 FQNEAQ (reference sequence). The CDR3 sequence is CASGQQTRDRHRNGYTF. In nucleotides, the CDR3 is TGTGCCAGCGGCCAACAAACCCGGGACAGACATAGGAATGGCTACACCTTC.

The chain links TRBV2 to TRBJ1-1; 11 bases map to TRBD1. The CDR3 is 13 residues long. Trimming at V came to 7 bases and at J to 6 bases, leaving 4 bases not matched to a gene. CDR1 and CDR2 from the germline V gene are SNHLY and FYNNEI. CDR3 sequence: CASTRGQGAEAFF. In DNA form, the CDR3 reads TGTGCCAGCACCAGGGGACAGGGGGCTGAAGCTTTCTTT.

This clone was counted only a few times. The CDR3 DNA is TGTGCCAGCAGCGCCCGGACGGTGGGGCTCACAGATACGCAGTATTTT. It translates to CASSARTVGLTDTQYF. This rearrangement joins TRBV9 to TRBJ2-3; maybe TRBD1 (5 bases). CDR1 is SGDLS and CDR2 is YYNGEE in the germline V gene. This CDR3 contains 16 residues. V was clipped by 3 bases and J by 2 bases, with 16 bases between them.

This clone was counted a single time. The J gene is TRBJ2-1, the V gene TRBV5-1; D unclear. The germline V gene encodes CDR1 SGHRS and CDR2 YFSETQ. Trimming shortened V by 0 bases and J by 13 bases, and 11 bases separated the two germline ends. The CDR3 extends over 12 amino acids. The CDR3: CASSLDLLVQFF. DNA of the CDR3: TGCGCCAGCAGCTTGGACTTGCTAGTTCAGTTCTTC.

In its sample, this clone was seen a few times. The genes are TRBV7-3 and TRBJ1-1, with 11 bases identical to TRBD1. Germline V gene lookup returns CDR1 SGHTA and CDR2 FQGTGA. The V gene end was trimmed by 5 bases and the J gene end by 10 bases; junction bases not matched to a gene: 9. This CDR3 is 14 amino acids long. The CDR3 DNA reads TGTGCCAGCAGCGCCGGGACAGGGGGAGCTCGAGCTTTCTTT. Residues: CASSAGTGGARAFF. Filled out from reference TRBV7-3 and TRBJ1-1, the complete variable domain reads GAGVSQTPSNKVTEKGKYVELRCDPISGHTALYWYRQSLGQGPEFLIYFQGTGAADDSGLPNDRFFAVRPEGSVSTLKIQRTERGDSAVYLCASSAGTGGARAFFGQGTRLTVV.

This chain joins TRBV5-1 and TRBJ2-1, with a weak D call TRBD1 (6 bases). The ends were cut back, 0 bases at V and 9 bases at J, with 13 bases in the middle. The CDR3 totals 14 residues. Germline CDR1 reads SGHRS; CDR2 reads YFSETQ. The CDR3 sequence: CASSLGQVFSEQFF. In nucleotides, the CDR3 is TGCGCCAGCAGCTTGGGACAGGTGTTTAGTGAGCAGTTCTTC.

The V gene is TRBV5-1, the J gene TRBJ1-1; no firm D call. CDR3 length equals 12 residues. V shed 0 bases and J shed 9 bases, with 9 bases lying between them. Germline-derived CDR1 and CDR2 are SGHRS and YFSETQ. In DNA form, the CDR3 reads TGCGCCAGCAGCTTGGACAGCTTAAAAGCTTTCTTT. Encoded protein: CASSLDSLKAFF.

DNA of the CDR3: TGTGCCAGCACTAGCGGGGGTCACTACAATGAGCAGTTCTTC. The encoded protein is CASTSGGHYNEQFF. The chain links TRBV6-6 to TRBJ2-1, with TRBD2 matching over 10 bases. The J segment lost 3 bases and the V segment lost 7 bases, leaving 3 bases of the junction unmatched. CDR1 MNHNY and CDR2 SVGAGI come from the germline V gene (reference sequence). The CDR3 length is 14 residues.